Sample share makes the clone carrying this TCR beta chain medium-sized. Its antigen is still unknown. Individual cDNA molecules were tagged with unique molecular identifiers, the study reported. Each CDR3 protein gets one entry after TCRdb re-called the 5' RACE reads with MiXCR. The sample lists fewer than 60,000 distinct CDR3 sequences, roughly 10% occurring once. Trimming removed 7 bases from V and 1 base from J, with 10 bases in between. From germline, CDR1 is SGHTA and CDR2 FQGNSA. The CDR3 covers 13 residues. The entry originates in a study of early T cells in non-severe SARS-CoV-2 infection. Study-wide context: Bulk RNA isolated from unsorted whole blood underwent sequencing; chains were not paired. General study findings and limits: Anti-spike CD8 responses were favored in VDJdb matching, and private and CD4 specificities were missed.

The genes are TRBV7-2 and TRBJ2-5; D is possibly TRBD1 (6 bases). This receptor was identified in an adult who was a healthcare worker with PCR-confirmed SARS-CoV-2 infection or an uninfected control (not recorded which). Sequenced sample: whole blood. CDR3: CASTADSQETQYF. In nucleotides, the CDR3 is TGTGCCAGCACCGCGGACAGCCAAGAGACCCAGTACTTC.